The rows below give T cell receptor beta chains drawn from one sample of a study of cytomegalovirus exposure and HLA in healthy donors. TCRdb keeps only in-frame clones here, not all; method: immunoSEQ multiplex PCR. Seen here are roughly 100,000 clones, under 85% observed once, and the top ten hold roughly 2.1%. The source material was PBMCs. These receptors all come from a man younger than 45 in good health and CMV-seronegative. CDR3s include the opening cysteine and the closing phenylalanine or tryptophan. Each record gives: V gene, clone size, J gene, D gene, CDR3 DNA, CDR3 protein. D genes are given only for firm matches. The size entry is marked missing in some rows and otherwise reads once, few, many or a size class.

V: TRBV11-2; size: -; J: TRBJ2-7; D: -; DNA: TGTGCCAGCAGCGCCATACAGGGAACCTACGAGCAGTACTTC; CDR3: CASSAIQGTYEQYF
V: TRBV6-1; size: few; J: TRBJ2-2; D: -; DNA: TGTGCCACCTCGAGGGAGCAGAACACCGGGGAGCTGTTTTTT; CDR3: CATSREQNTGELFF
V: TRBV18; size: few; J: TRBJ2-3; D: TRBD2; DNA: TGTGCCAGCTCGAAGCCCGGGACTAGCACTCCTCGCACAGATACGCAGTATTTT; CDR3: CASSKPGTSTPRTDTQYF
V: TRBV29-1; size: -; J: TRBJ1-2; D: -; DNA: TGCAGCGCTGCCGACAGTCTTGGCTACACCTTC; CDR3: CSAADSLGYTF
V: TRBV28; size: once; J: TRBJ1-1; D: -; DNA: TGTGCCAGCACCTCCCCCTTTAGGGGTGAAGCTTTCTTT; CDR3: CASTSPFRGEAFF
V: TRBV28; size: -; J: TRBJ1-2; D: TRBD1; DNA: TGTGCCAGCACCTTAACCGCCGGGACAGGGGCTTGGGGCTACACCTTC; CDR3: CASTLTAGTGAWGYTF
V: TRBV18; size: -; J: TRBJ2-5; D: -; DNA: TGTGCCAGCTCACCACCATATGGACGCCGGGGAGAGACCCAGTACTTC; CDR3: CASSPPYGRRGETQYF
V: TRBV2; size: once; J: TRBJ2-7; D: -; DNA: TGTGCCAGCAGTCCTACCTACAGGAGTATCACCTACGAGCAGTACTTC; CDR3: CASSPTYRSITYEQYF
V: TRBV28; size: -; J: TRBJ1-2; D: -; DNA: TGTGCCAGCAGCCTTGGACTGGTTTTTAACTATGGCTACACCTTC; CDR3: CASSLGLVFNYGYTF
V: TRBV7-9; size: -; J: TRBJ1-2; D: -; DNA: TGTGCCAGCAGCCTAGCGAGGCAGGGTGCCTATGGCTACACCTTC; CDR3: CASSLARQGAYGYTF
V: TRBV19; size: -; J: TRBJ1-5; D: TRBD1; DNA: TGTGCCAGTAGGTCGCCAGGGGGCATTAGCAATCAGCCCCAGCATTTT; CDR3: CASRSPGGISNQPQHF
V: TRBV6-1; size: -; J: TRBJ1-5; D: -; DNA: TGTGCCAGCAGTGAAATCCGGATAGGGGTGATCAATCAGCCCCAGCATTTT; CDR3: CASSEIRIGVINQPQHF
V: TRBV7-7; size: -; J: TRBJ2-2; D: TRBD2; DNA: TGTGCCAGCAGTCGCACTAGCGGCACCGGGGAGCTGTTTTTT; CDR3: CASSRTSGTGELFF
V: TRBV2; size: once; J: TRBJ1-2; D: TRBD1; DNA: TGTGCCAGCAGTGAACAGGGGGTCGGCTATGGCTACACCTTC; CDR3: CASSEQGVGYGYTF
V: TRBV12-1; size: -; J: TRBJ2-7; D: -; DNA: TGTGCCAGCAGCTTTGGGTCCCGGTTCGAGCAGTACTTC; CDR3: CASSFGSRFEQYF
V: TRBV28; size: -; J: TRBJ2-7; D: TRBD1; DNA: TGTGCCAGCAGTCGGGCGGGGATGGGGACAGGGAGTTACGAGCAGTACTTC; CDR3: CASSRAGMGTGSYEQYF
V: TRBV5-1; size: -; J: TRBJ2-3; D: TRBD2; DNA: TGCGCCAGCAGCTTGTCGGTGTGGCTAGCGGATAGCACAGATACGCAGTATTTT; CDR3: CASSLSVWLADSTDTQYF
V: TRBV11-2; size: -; J: TRBJ1-1; D: TRBD1; DNA: TGTGCCAGCAGCTTAGTTACAGGGGGAATGGCGAACACTGAAGCTTTCTTT; CDR3: CASSLVTGGMANTEAFF
V: TRBV30; size: once; J: TRBJ1-6; D: -; DNA: TGTGCCTTCGACAGTCGCATTGATTCACCCCTCCACTTT; CDR3: CAFDSRIDSPLHF
V: TRBV30; size: -; J: TRBJ2-5; D: TRBD2; DNA: TGTGCCTGGAGTTACGGGGGGGGAGGAGAGACCCAGTACTTC; CDR3: CAWSYGGGGETQYF
V: TRBV18; size: once; J: TRBJ2-1; D: TRBD1; DNA: TGTGCCAGCTCACCAAGACAGGGGCTAAACAATGAGCAGTTCTTC; CDR3: CASSPRQGLNNEQFF
V: TRBV6-5; size: -; J: TRBJ1-4; D: TRBD1; DNA: TGTGCCAGCGGCCTTCAGGGGGCATGGGAAAAACTGTTTTTT; CDR3: CASGLQGAWEKLFF
V: TRBV7-6; size: few; J: TRBJ1-5; D: -; DNA: TGTGCCAGCAGTTCTATTCCGGGGGTTCAGCAGCCCCAGCATTTT; CDR3: CASSSIPGVQQPQHF
V: TRBV9; size: -; J: TRBJ2-3; D: TRBD2; DNA: TGTGCCAGCAGCGGATCTAACTTTAGCGGGAGGAGTATGGGGACAGATACGCAGTATTTT; CDR3: CASSGSNFSGRSMGTDTQYF
V: TRBV27; size: -; J: TRBJ1-3; D: -; DNA: TGTGCCAGCAGTTTATTCGCAGGCCTCTCTGGAAACACCATATATTTT; CDR3: CASSLFAGLSGNTIYF
V: TRBV10-3; size: -; J: TRBJ1-2; D: -; DNA: TGTGCCATCAGTGACCAAAGAGGCACGAACTATGGCTACACCTTC; CDR3: CAISDQRGTNYGYTF
V: TRBV6-5; size: -; J: TRBJ1-2; D: TRBD1; DNA: TGTGCCAGCAGACGGACAGGGGCGGAAAGGGGCTACACCTTC; CDR3: CASRRTGAERGYTF
V: TRBV18; size: once; J: TRBJ1-1; D: -; DNA: TGTGCCAGCTCACCTGTCGCGCCGAACACTGAAGCTTTCTTT; CDR3: CASSPVAPNTEAFF
V: TRBV30; size: few; J: TRBJ2-5; D: -; DNA: TGTGCCTGGAGTGTAAGTCCCGGAGAGACCCAGTACTTC; CDR3: CAWSVSPGETQYF
V: TRBV7-2; size: -; J: TRBJ2-1; D: -; DNA: TGTGCCAGCAGGCTAACAGGGAGCTCCTACAATGAGCAGTTCTTC; CDR3: CASRLTGSSYNEQFF
V: TRBV21-1; size: once; J: TRBJ1-5; D: -; DNA: TGTGCCAGCAGCAACGTTGACAGGCATCGCAATCAGCCCCAGCATTTT; CDR3: CASSNVDRHRNQPQHF
V: TRBV7-3; size: -; J: TRBJ2-5; D: -; DNA: TGTGCCAGCAGCTTGCCAGCGGAAGAGACCCAGTACTTC; CDR3: CASSLPAEETQYF
V: TRBV4-1; size: many; J: TRBJ2-1; D: -; DNA: TGCGCCAGCAGCCGATTACCTGCGGGCAATGAGCAGTTCTTC; CDR3: CASSRLPAGNEQFF
V: TRBV6-1; size: few; J: TRBJ1-1; D: -; DNA: TGTGCCAGCAGTGACACGGGACACCAGAACACTGAAGCTTTCTTT; CDR3: CASSDTGHQNTEAFF
V: TRBV13; size: -; J: TRBJ2-7; D: -; DNA: TGTGCCAGCAGCTCCCGGGGGACAGTAGACTACGAGCAGTACTTC; CDR3: CASSSRGTVDYEQYF
V: TRBV10-3; size: -; J: TRBJ2-1; D: -; DNA: TGTGCCATCACGCCAGGGTACGGCAATGAGCAGTTCTTC; CDR3: CAITPGYGNEQFF
V: TRBV5-1; size: -; J: TRBJ1-1; D: -; DNA: TGCGCCAGCAGCTTGGGTGCCGGGGTGACTGAAGCTTTCTTT; CDR3: CASSLGAGVTEAFF
V: TRBV27; size: few; J: TRBJ2-5; D: -; DNA: TGTGCCAGCAGTGGGTACGGGGAGACCCAGTACTTC; CDR3: CASSGYGETQYF
V: TRBV5-5; size: -; J: TRBJ2-7; D: TRBD2; DNA: TGTGCCAGCACTCCCGGCGGGGGGGACGAGCAGTACTTC; CDR3: CASTPGGGDEQYF
V: TRBV7-2; size: -; J: TRBJ1-2; D: TRBD1; DNA: TGTGCCAGCAGCCAAGTGACAGGGGTCAGCTATGGCTACACCTTC; CDR3: CASSQVTGVSYGYTF
V: TRBV19; size: -; J: TRBJ1-1; D: TRBD1; DNA: TGTGCCAGTCGACCGTTTGACAGGGACACTGAAGCTTTCTTT; CDR3: CASRPFDRDTEAFF
V: TRBV6-6; size: -; J: TRBJ2-7; D: -; DNA: TGTGCCAGCAGGAAGACACAAAGCTCCTACGAGCAGTACTTC; CDR3: CASRKTQSSYEQYF
V: TRBV28; size: -; J: TRBJ2-3; D: TRBD2; DNA: TGTGCCAGCAGTCCGATGCCGGGACTAGCGGGCTATAGCACAGATACGCAGTATTTT; CDR3: CASSPMPGLAGYSTDTQYF
V: TRBV29-1; size: -; J: TRBJ2-1; D: TRBD2; DNA: TGCAGCGTTGATCAAGCGGGGTACAATGAGCAGTTCTTC; CDR3: CSVDQAGYNEQFF